What follows is one T cell receptor beta chain and its context. What it binds is unknown. Germline CDR1 and CDR2: SGHTA and FQGNSA. V was clipped by 2 bases and J by 10 bases; unmatched bases: 8. The CDR3 contains 15 residues. The data are from a study of shared clonotypes between healthy human individuals. Study-wide results and limits: Shared across several donors were around 5% of the naive CD4 clonotypes. The study generally estimated greater richness for naive than memory subsets.

The authors ran the assay at deep level. The repertoire was sequenced with immunoSEQ multiplex PCR; TCRdb's copy has only in-frame clones and lacks some. The profile shows 1,400,000 or so clones, 97% to 99% of them singletons. This clonotype originated in a man aged 25-45 years in good health. The material sequenced was naive CD4+ T cells sorted from blood. Subset: CD45RA+ positively selected. The chain is built from TRBV7-2 and TRBJ2-2; TRBD2 aligns across 9 bases. CDR3: CASSLQRREGVELFF. The CDR3 nucleotides read TGTGCCAGCAGCTTACAGAGGCGGGAGGGGGTGGAGCTGTTTTTT. The entire variable domain, with the rest obtained from reference TRBV7-2 and TRBJ2-2, is as follows: GAGVSQSPSNKVTEKGKDVELRCDPISGHTALYWYRQSLGQGLEFLIYFQGNSAPDKSGLPSDRFSAERTGGSVSTLTIQRTQQEDSAVYLCASSLQRREGVELFFGEGSRLTVL.